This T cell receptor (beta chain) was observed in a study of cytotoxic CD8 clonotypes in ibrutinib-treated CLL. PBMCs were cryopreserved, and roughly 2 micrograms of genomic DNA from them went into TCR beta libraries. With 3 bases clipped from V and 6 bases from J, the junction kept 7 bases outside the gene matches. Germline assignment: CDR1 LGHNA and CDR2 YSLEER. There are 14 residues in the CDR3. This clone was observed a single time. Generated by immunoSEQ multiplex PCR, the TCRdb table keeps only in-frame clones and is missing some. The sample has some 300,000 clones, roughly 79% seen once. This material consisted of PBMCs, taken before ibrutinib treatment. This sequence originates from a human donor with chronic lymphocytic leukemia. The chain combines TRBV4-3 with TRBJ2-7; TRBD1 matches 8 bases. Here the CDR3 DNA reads TGCGCCAGCAGCCACGCGGACAGGGAGGCCGAGCAGTACTTC. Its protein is CASSHADREAEQYF.